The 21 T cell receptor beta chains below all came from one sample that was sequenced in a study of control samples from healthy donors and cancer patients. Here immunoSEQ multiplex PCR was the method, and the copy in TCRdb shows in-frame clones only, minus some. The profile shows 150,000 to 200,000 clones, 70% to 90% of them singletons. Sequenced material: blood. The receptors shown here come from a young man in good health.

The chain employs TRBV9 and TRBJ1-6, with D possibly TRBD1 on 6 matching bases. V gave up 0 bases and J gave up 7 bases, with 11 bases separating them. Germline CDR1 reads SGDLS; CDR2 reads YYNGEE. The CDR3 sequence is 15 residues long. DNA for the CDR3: TGTGCCAGCAGCGTAGGGGACACGGGCAATTCACCCCTCCACTTT. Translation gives CASSVGDTGNSPLHF.

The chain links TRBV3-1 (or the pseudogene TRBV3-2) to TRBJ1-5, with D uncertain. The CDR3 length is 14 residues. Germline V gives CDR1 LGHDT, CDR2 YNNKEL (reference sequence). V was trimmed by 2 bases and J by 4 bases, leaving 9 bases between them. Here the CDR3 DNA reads TGTGCCAGCAGCCAATCGGGCAGAAATCAGCCCCAGCATTTT. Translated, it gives CASSQSGRNQPQHF.

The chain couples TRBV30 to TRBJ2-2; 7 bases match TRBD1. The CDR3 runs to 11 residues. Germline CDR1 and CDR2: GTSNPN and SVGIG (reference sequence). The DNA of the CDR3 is TGTGCAGCACAGGGGTGGGGGGAGCTGTTTTTT. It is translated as CAAQGWGELFF.

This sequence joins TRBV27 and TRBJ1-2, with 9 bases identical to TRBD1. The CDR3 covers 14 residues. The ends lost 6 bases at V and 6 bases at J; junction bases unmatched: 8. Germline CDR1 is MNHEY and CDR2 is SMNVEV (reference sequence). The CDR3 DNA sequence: TGTGCCAGCAGATTAATGACAGGGGGGAATGGCTACACCTTC. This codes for CASRLMTGGNGYTF.

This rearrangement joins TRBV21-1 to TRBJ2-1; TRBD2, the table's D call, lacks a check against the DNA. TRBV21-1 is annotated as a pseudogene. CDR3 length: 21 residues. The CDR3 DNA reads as TGTGCCAGCAGCACAAATGGTTGGGGCATGGAGGAGGGCCCTTGGACGTCTGAGCAGTTCTTC. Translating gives CASSTNGWGMEEGPWTSEQFF.

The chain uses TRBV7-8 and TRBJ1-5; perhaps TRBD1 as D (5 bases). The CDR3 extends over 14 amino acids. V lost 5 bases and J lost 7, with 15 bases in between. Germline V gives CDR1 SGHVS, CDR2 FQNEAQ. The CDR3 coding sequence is TGTGCCAGCAGCCGTCCTGACAGTGGACAGCCCCAGCATTTT. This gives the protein CASSRPDSGQPQHF.

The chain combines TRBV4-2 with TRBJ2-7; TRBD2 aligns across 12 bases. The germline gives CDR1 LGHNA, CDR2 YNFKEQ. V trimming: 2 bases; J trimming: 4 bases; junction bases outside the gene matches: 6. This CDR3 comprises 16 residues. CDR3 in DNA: TGTGCCAGCAGCCAAATAGTTCTAGCGGGAGGGTACGAGCAGTACTTC. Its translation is CASSQIVLAGGYEQYF.

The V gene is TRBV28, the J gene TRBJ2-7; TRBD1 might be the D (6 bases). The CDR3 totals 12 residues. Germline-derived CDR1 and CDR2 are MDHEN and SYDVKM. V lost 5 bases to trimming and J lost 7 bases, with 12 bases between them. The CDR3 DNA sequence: TGTGCCAGCAGTCCGCAGGGGTGGGAGCAGTACTTC. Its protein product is CASSPQGWEQYF.

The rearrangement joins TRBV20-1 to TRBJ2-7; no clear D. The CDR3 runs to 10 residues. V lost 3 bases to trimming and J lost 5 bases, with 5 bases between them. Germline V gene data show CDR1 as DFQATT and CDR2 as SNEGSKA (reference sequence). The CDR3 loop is CSASYNEQYF. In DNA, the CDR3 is TGCAGTGCTAGTTACAACGAGCAGTACTTC.

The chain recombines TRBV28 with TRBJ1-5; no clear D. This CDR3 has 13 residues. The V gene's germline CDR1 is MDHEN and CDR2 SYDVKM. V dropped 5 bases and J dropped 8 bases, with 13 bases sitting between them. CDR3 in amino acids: CASSGLPPKPQHF. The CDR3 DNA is TGTGCCAGCAGTGGCCTCCCTCCCAAGCCCCAGCATTTT. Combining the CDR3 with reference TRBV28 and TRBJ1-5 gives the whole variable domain DVKVTQSSRYLVKRTGEKVFLECVQDMDHENMFWYRQDPGLGLRLIYFSYDVKMKEKGDIPEGYSVSREKKERFSLILESASTNQTSMYLCASSGLPPKPQHFGDGTRLSIL.

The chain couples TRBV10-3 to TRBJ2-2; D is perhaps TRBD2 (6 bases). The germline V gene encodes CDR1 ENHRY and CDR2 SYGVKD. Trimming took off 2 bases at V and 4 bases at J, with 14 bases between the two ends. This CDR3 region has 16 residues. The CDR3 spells CAISEGLGTVTGELFF. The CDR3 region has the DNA TGTGCCATCAGTGAGGGTTTAGGGACTGTCACCGGGGAGCTGTTTTTT.

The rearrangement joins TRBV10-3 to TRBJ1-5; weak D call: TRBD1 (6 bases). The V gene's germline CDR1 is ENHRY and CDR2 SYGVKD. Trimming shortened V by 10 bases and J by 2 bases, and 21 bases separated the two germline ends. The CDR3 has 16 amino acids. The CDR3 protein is CATSRGGREGNQPQHF. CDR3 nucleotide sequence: TGTGCCACCTCAAGAGGGGGAAGGGAGGGCAATCAGCCCCAGCATTTT.

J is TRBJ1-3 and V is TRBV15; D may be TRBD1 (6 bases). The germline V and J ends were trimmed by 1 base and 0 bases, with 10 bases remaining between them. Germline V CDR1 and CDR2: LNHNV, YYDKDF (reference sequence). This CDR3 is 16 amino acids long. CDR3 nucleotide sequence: TGTGCCACCAGCAGAGGGGGGGCAGCCTCTGGAAACACCATATATTTT. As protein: CATSRGGAASGNTIYF.

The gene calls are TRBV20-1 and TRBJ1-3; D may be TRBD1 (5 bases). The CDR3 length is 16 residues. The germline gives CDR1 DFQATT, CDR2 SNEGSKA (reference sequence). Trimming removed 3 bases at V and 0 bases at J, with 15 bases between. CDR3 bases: TGCAGTGCTAGTTGGGGAGACAGACGCTCTGGAAACACCATATATTTT. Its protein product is CSASWGDRRSGNTIYF.

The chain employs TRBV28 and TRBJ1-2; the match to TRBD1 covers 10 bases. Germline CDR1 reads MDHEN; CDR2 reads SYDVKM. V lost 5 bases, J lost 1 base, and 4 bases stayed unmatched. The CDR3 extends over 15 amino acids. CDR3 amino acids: CASSPWTGGNYGYTF. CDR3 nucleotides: TGTGCCAGCAGTCCATGGACAGGGGGTAACTATGGCTACACCTTC.

The CDR3 coding sequence is TGTGCCAGCACCCAGGGGATCGATAGCAATCAGCCCCAGCATTTT. It codes for CASTQGIDSNQPQHF. This chain joins TRBV9 and TRBJ1-5; D possibly corresponds to TRBD1 (6 bases). The V gene lost 6 bases and the J gene lost 0 bases, with 13 bases spanning the gap. In germline, CDR1 is SGDLS, CDR2 YYNGEE. This CDR3 is built from 15 residues.

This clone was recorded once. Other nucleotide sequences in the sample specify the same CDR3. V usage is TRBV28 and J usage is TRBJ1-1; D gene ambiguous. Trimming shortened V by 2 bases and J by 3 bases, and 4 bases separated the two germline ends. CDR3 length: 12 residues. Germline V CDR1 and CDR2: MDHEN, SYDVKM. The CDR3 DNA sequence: TGTGCCAGCAGTTTAGGTTACACTGAAGCTTTCTTT. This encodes CASSLGYTEAFF.

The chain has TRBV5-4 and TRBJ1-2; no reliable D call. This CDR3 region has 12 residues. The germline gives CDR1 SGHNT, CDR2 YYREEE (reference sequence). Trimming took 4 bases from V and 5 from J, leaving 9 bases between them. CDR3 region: CASSVDGYGYTF. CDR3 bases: TGTGCCAGCAGCGTGGACGGATATGGCTACACCTTC.

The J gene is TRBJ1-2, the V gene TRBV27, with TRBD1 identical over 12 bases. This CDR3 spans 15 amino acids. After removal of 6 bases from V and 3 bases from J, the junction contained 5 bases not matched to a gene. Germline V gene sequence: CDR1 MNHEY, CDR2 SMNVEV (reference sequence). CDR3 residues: CASSRDRGQYYGYTF. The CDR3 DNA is TGTGCCAGCAGCCGGGACAGGGGGCAGTACTATGGCTACACCTTC.

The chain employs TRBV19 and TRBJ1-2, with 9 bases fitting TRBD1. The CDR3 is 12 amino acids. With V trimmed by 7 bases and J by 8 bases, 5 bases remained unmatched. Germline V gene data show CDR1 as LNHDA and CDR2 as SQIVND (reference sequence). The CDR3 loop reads CASKGQGFGYTF. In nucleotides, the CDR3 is TGTGCCAGTAAAGGACAGGGGTTCGGCTACACCTTC.

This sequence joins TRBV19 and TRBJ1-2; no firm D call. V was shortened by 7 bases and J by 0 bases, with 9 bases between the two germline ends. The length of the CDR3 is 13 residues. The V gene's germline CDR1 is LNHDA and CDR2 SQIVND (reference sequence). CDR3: CASKDGSNYGYTF. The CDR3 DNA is TGTGCCAGTAAGGACGGATCTAACTATGGCTACACCTTC. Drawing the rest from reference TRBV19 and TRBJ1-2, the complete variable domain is DGGITQSPKYLFRKEGQNVTLSCEQNLNHDAMYWYRQDPGQGLRLIYYSQIVNDFQKGDIAEGYSVSREKKESFPLTVTSAQKNPTAFYLCASKDGSNYGYTFGSGTRLTVV.